This T cell receptor (beta chain) is from a study of regulatory T cells in long-lasting Graves disease. Overall study: For under 3 months, newly diagnosed Graves' patients had been taking antithyroid drugs.

The germline V and J ends were trimmed by 6 bases and 3 bases, with 11 bases remaining between them. In germline, CDR1 is MNHEY, CDR2 SMNVEV (reference sequence). The CDR3 consists of 13 residues. Comments on this clonotype: Its specificity is not known.

Investigators prepared the TCR beta libraries by applying iRepertoire HTBI primers and Arm-PCR of CDR3 regions. TCRdb re-derived calls from the multiplex PCR reads in MiXCR, one entry per CDR3 protein. The repertoire includes 300,000 to 400,000 distinct CDR3 sequences, 15% to 18% of them detected once, and around a fifth sits in the top ten. Findings and limits, study-wide: TRBV28 was favored in persistent disease, as were TRBJ1-2 and TRBJ2-5. Persistent Graves' cases showed lower TCR diversity than newly diagnosed cases.

Noted time point: newly diagnosed GD, antithyroid drugs for less than 3 months. PBMC RNA was the source of the TCR library. Patient provenance is recorded as an endocrinology department in Xi'an, China. Specimen: peripheral blood mononuclear cells (PBMCs), collected at new diagnosis, from a patient treated with antithyroid drugs. The chain has TRBV27 and TRBJ2-5; D might be TRBD1 (5 bases). The sequence was obtained from a female donor with Graves disease. The CDR3 here is CASRDSKKETQYF. For the CDR3, the DNA is TGTGCCAGCAGAGACAGTAAAAAAGAGACCCAGTACTTC.